These 14 T cell receptor beta chains were sequenced from one sample in a study of T cell responses to AZD1222 COVID-19 vaccine. Assay used: immunoSEQ multiplex PCR; TCRdb lists only in-frame clones, some missing. The data hold some 150,000 clones, with more than 85% observed a single time. Source: peripheral blood, taken on day 0 of AZD1222 vaccination. The receptors here all came from an adult in good health.

V gene TRBV4-2 combines with J gene TRBJ2-1; D gene unclear. V lost 1 base and J lost 5, with 12 bases in between. This CDR3 region has 15 residues. Germline V gene sequence: CDR1 LGHNA, CDR2 YNFKEQ. The CDR3 reads CASSQASRNDNEQFF. The CDR3, as DNA: TGTGCCAGCAGCCAAGCATCCAGAAATGACAATGAGCAGTTCTTC.

The chain joins TRBV5-1 to TRBJ2-6; D call uncertain. The CDR3 has 16 amino acids. Per germline, CDR1 SGHRS and CDR2 YFSETQ. The ends were cut back, 5 bases at V and 0 bases at J, with 12 bases in the middle. The CDR3 spells CASRRTVVSGANVLTF. In DNA form, the CDR3 reads TGCGCCAGCAGGCGCACGGTTGTCTCTGGGGCCAACGTCCTGACTTTC.

This clone was seen a handful of times. The V gene is TRBV3-1 (or the pseudogene TRBV3-2), the J gene TRBJ1-2; 10 bases are a match to TRBD1. CDR1 is LGHDT, CDR2 YNNKEL, per germline (reference sequence). Unmatched junction bases numbered 6, after V lost 1 base and J lost 4 bases. The CDR3 length is 16 residues. The CDR3 protein is CASSQARTGGGYGYTF. In DNA, the CDR3 is TGTGCCAGCAGCCAAGCTAGGACAGGGGGTGGCTATGGCTACACCTTC.

The rearrangement joins TRBV20-1 to TRBJ2-3, with D maybe TRBD1 (5 bases). Per germline, CDR1 DFQATT and CDR2 SNEGSKA (reference sequence). This CDR3 spans 14 amino acids. The V end lost 3 bases, the J end lost 2 bases, and 12 bases lay between the germline ends. The CDR3 loop is CSASSAGSTDTQYF. CDR3 nucleotides: TGCAGTGCTAGTTCGGCAGGGTCCACAGATACGCAGTATTTT.

The V and J genes are TRBV4-1 and TRBJ1-4; D remains ambiguous. The V end was cut by 0 bases, the J end by 13 bases, with 21 bases between. Germline V gene lookup returns CDR1 MGHRA and CDR2 YSYEKL. CDR3 length: 16 amino acids. CDR3 residues: CASSQERLPVGKRLFF. Written as DNA, the CDR3 is TGCGCCAGCAGCCAAGAAAGGCTTCCGGTCGGGAAAAGACTGTTTTTT.

The chain has TRBV5-1 and TRBJ2-2; TRBD1 agrees at 9 bases. Germline CDR1 reads SGHRS; CDR2 reads YFSETQ. The CDR3 sequence is 16 residues long. With 4 bases clipped from V and 3 bases from J, the junction kept 7 bases outside the gene matches. The CDR3 region has the DNA TGCGCCAGCAGCGTCCGGGACAGGGTATACACCGGGGAGCTGTTTTTT. Encoded protein: CASSVRDRVYTGELFF. The full variable domain, with the rest looked up from reference TRBV5-1 and TRBJ2-2, is KAGVTQTPRYLIKTRGQQVTLSCSPISGHRSVSWYQQTPGQGLQFLFEYFSETQRNKGNFPGRFSGRQFSNSRSEMNVSTLELGDSALYLCASSVRDRVYTGELFFGEGSRLTVL.

This clone occurred once. The chain couples TRBV5-6 to TRBJ2-3; perhaps TRBD2 as D (6 bases). The germline V and J ends were trimmed by 5 bases and 6 bases, with 10 bases remaining between them. The CDR3 loop spans 12 amino acids. Germline-derived CDR1 and CDR2 are SGHDT and YYEEEE. CDR3: CASSWEADTQYF. In DNA, the CDR3 is TGTGCCAGCAGTTGGGAGGCGGATACGCAGTATTTT.

The V gene is TRBV2, the J gene TRBJ1-2, with a possible D match to TRBD1 (6 bases). The CDR3 is 13 residues long. V lost 3 bases to trimming and J lost 2 bases, with 7 bases between them. Per the germline V gene, CDR1 is SNHLY and CDR2 is FYNNEI. In DNA form, the CDR3 reads TGTGCCAGCAGTGACGACAGGAACTATGGCTACACCTTC. Translating it yields CASSDDRNYGYTF. Full variable domain (outside the CDR3, taken from reference TRBV2 and TRBJ1-2): EPEVTQTPSHQVTQMGQEVILRCVPISNHLYFYWYRQILGQKVEFLVSFYNNEISEKSEIFDDQFSVERPDGSNFTLKIRSTKLEDSAMYFCASSDDRNYGYTFGSGTRLTVV.

The rearrangement joins TRBV11-2 to TRBJ1-6; D unresolved. Trimming took 1 base from V and 2 from J, leaving 9 bases between them. The length of the CDR3 is 16 residues. Germline CDR1 and CDR2: SGHAT and FQNNGV. CDR3 DNA: TGTGCCAGCAGCTTAGTGTCGGGCGCCTATAATTCACCCCTCCACTTT. Amino acid sequence: CASSLVSGAYNSPLHF.

The rearrangement links TRBV9 to TRBJ1-1, with D unresolved. Looked up from germline, CDR1 is SGDLS and CDR2 is YYNGEE. The V and J ends lost 2 bases and 1 base respectively, with 12 bases between them. This CDR3 has 15 residues. The chain's CDR3 is CASSVSSTKNTEAFF. CDR3 DNA sequence: TGTGCCAGCAGCGTGTCATCAACGAAGAACACTGAAGCTTTCTTT.

The J gene is TRBJ2-7, the V gene TRBV12-3 or TRBV12-4; the D is unclear. V lost 5 bases and J lost 7, with 9 bases in between. The CDR3 runs 11 residues. This CDR3 is CASSLGPEQYF. The CDR3 DNA sequence: TGTGCCAGCAGTCTCGGCCCAGAGCAGTACTTC.

The V call is TRBV16, the J call TRBJ1-6, with a tentative D call TRBD1 (6 bases). CDR1 KGHSY and CDR2 FQNENV come from the germline V gene. V dropped 6 bases and J dropped 4 bases, with 16 bases sitting between them. The CDR3 sequence is 16 residues long. The CDR3 nucleotides are TGTGCCAGCAGGCCGACAGGCCAACATTATAATTCACCCCTCCACTTT. Protein sequence: CASRPTGQHYNSPLHF.

The V call is TRBV3-1 (or the pseudogene TRBV3-2), the J call TRBJ1-5; D may be TRBD1 (6 bases). The V gene lost 4 bases and the J gene lost 5 bases, with 18 bases spanning the gap. Germline-derived CDR1 and CDR2 are LGHDT and YNNKEL (reference sequence). The CDR3 runs to 16 residues. Written as DNA, the CDR3 is TGTGCCAGCAGCCCTTCCACAGGGTTAGGGGATCAGCCCCAGCATTTT. Its protein is CASSPSTGLGDQPQHF.

This chain uses TRBV6-4 with TRBJ1-1; D possibly corresponds to TRBD1 (5 bases). The CDR3 is 13 residues long. CDR1 and CDR2 from the germline V gene are MRHNA and SNTAGT. V gave up 5 bases and J gave up 4 bases, with 11 bases separating them. The CDR3 region has the DNA TGTGCCAGCAGTACCACGAGGGGCACTGAAGCTTTCTTT. Its translation is CASSTTRGTEAFF.